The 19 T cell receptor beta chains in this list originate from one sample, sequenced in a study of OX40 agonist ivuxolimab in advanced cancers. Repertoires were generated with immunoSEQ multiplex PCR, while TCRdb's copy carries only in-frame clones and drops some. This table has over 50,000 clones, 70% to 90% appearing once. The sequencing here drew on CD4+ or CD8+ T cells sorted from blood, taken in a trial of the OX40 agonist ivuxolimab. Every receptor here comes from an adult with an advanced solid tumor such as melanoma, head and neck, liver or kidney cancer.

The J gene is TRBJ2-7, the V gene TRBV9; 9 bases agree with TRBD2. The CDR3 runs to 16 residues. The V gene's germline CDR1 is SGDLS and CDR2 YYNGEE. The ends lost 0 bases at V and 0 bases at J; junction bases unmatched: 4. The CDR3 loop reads CASSVAPAGGSYEQYF. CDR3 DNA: TGTGCCAGCAGCGTAGCTCCAGCGGGAGGCTCCTACGAGCAGTACTTC.

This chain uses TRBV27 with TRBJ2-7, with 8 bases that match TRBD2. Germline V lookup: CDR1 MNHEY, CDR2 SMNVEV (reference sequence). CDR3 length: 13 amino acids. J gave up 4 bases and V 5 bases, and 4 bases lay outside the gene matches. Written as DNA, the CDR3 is TGTGCCAGCAGTATGGGACTAGATTACGAGCAGTACTTC. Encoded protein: CASSMGLDYEQYF.

CDR3 in amino acids: CASSLDSNEQYF. The CDR3 DNA is TGTGCCAGCAGCCTGGACAGTAACGAGCAGTACTTC. The chain joins TRBV7-9 to TRBJ2-7; possible D gene TRBD1, 6 bases. Trimming left V 5 bases short and J 5 bases short, with 10 bases between. Germline V gene lookup returns CDR1 SEHNR and CDR2 FQNEAQ (reference sequence). The CDR3 has 12 residues.

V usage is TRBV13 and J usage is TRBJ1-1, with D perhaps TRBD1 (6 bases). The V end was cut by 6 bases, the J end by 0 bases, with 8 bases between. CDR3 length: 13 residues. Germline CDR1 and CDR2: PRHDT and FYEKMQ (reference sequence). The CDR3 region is CASSGQLNTEAFF. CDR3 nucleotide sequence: TGTGCCAGCAGTGGACAGTTGAACACTGAAGCTTTCTTT.

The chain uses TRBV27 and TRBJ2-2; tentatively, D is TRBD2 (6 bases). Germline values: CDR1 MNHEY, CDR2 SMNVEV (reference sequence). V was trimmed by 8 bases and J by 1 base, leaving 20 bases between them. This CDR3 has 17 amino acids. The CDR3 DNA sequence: TGTGCCAGCCTATTTAAAGCGGGCATTATGAACACCGGGGAGCTGTTTTTT. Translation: CASLFKAGIMNTGELFF.

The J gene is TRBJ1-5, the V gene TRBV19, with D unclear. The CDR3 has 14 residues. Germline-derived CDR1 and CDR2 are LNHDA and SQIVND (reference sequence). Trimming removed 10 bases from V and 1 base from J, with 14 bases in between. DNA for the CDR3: TGTGCCACCAGTAGTATCGCCAGCAATCAGCCCCAGCATTTT. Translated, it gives CATSSIASNQPQHF.

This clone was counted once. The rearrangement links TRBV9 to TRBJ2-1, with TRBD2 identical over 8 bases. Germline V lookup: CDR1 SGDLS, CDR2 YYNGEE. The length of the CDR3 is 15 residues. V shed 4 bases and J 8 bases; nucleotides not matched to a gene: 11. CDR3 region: CASSTTAGGNYEQFF. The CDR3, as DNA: TGTGCCAGCAGCACAACCGCGGGAGGTAACTATGAGCAGTTCTTC.

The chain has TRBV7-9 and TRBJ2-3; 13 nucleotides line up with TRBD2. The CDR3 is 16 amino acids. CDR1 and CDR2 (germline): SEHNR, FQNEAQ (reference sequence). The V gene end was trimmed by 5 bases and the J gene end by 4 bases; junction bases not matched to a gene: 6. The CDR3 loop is CASSNLLAGGPDTQYF. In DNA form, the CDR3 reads TGTGCCAGCAGCAACTTACTAGCGGGAGGGCCAGATACGCAGTATTTT.

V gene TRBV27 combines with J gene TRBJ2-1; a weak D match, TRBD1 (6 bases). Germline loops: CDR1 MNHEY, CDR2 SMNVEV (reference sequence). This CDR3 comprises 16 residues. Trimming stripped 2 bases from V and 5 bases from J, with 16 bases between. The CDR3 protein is CASSLGAGVGDNEQFF. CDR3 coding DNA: TGTGCCAGCAGTTTAGGTGCAGGGGTAGGGGACAATGAGCAGTTCTTC.

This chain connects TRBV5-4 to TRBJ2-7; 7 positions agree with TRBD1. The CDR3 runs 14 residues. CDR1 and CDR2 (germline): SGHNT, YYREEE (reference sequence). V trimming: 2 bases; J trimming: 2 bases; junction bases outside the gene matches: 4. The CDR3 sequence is CASSFRDSPYEQYF. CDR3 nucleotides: TGTGCCAGCAGCTTCCGGGACAGTCCCTACGAGCAGTACTTC.

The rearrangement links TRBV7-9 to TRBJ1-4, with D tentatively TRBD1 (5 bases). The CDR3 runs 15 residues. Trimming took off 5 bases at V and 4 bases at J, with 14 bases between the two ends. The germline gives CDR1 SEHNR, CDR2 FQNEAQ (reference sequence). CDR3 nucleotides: TGTGCCAGCAGCACCTCGGGAGGGGTTAATGAAAAACTGTTTTTT. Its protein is CASSTSGGVNEKLFF.

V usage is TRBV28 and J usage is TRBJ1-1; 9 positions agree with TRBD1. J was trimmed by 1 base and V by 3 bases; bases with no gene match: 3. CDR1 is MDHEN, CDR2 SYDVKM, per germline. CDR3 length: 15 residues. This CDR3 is CASSLEGQGNTEAFF. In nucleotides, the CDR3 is TGTGCCAGCAGTTTGGAGGGACAGGGGAACACTGAAGCTTTCTTT.

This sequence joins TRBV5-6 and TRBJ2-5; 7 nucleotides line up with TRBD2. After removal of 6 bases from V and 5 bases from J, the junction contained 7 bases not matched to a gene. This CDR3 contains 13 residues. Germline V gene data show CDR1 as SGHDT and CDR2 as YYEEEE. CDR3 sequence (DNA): TGTGCCAGCACCCCGGGGGGAGGCGAGACCCAGTACTTC. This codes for CASTPGGGETQYF. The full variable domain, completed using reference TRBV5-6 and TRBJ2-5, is DAGVTQSPTHLIKTRGQQVTLRCSPKSGHDTVSWYQQALGQGPQFIFQYYEEEERQRGNFPDRFSGHQFPNYSSELNVNALLLGDSALYLCASTPGGGETQYFGPGTRLLVL.

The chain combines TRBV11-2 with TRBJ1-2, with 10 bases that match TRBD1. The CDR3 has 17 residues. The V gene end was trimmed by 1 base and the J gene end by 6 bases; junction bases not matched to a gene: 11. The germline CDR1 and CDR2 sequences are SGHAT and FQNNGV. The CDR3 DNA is TGTGCCAGCAGCTTAGGGGCCTCCCGGGACAGGGGTGATGGCTACACCTTC. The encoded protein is CASSLGASRDRGDGYTF.

CDR3 sequence: CASSGTGGYEQYF. Here the CDR3 DNA reads TGTGCCAGCAGCGGGACAGGGGGTTACGAGCAGTACTTC. This chain uses TRBV6-5 with TRBJ2-7; 11 nucleotides match TRBD1. V lost 6 bases, J lost 4 bases, and 2 bases stayed unmatched. The germline V gene encodes CDR1 MNHEY and CDR2 SVGAGI. The CDR3 is 13 amino acids.

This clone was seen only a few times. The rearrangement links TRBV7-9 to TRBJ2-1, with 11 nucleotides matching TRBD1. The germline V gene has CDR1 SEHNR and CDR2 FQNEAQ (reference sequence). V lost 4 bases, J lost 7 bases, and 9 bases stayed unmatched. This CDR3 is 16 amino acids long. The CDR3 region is CASSSTDRGRVNEQFF. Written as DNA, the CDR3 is TGTGCCAGCAGCTCCACGGACAGGGGGCGCGTAAATGAGCAGTTCTTC.

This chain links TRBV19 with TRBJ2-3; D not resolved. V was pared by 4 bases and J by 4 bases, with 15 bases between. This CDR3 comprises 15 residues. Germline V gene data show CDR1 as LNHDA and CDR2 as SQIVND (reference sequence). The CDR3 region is CASSTSEFGSDTQYF. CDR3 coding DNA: TGTGCCAGTAGTACATCGGAGTTCGGGTCAGATACGCAGTATTTT.

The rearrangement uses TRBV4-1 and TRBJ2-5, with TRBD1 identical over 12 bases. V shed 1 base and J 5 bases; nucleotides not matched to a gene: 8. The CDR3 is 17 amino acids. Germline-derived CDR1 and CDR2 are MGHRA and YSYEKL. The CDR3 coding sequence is TGCGCCAGCAGCCAAGCTATAGGGACAGGGGGCGAGGAGACCCAGTACTTC. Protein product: CASSQAIGTGGEETQYF.

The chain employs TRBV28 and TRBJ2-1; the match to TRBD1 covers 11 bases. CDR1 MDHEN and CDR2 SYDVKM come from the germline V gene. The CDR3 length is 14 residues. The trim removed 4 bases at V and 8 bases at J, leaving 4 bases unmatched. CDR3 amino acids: CASSSGQGGYEQFF. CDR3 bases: TGTGCCAGCAGTTCGGGACAGGGGGGCTATGAGCAGTTCTTC.